Sequencing of this T cell receptor beta chain was carried out in a study of blood T cell repertoires in COVID-19. Across the whole study: Samples taken during acute and convalescent COVID-19 were collected in the United States, Italy and Spain. T cells, B-cell-depleted T cells, or PBMCs supplied cDNA or gDNA.

In the source study's methods: It was from reference gene primer amplification that nucleated cell counts were estimated. Sequencing used immunoSEQ multiplex PCR; TCRdb keeps in-frame clones, though not all of them. The V and J calls and clone size are taken from that table; D and trimming were inferred from the DNA. This table holds about 90,000 clones, 90% found once. On this clone: The same CDR3 can be traced to other DNA sequences in this sample.

Germline V CDR1 and CDR2: MNHEY, SMNVEV (reference sequence). CDR3 length: 14 residues. V shed 8 bases and J 0 bases; nucleotides not matched to a gene: 3. The rearrangement links TRBV27 to TRBJ2-3; 9 bases line up with TRBD2. Sequences were obtained from peripheral blood. The TCR originated in a man aged 45 to 65 with acute or convalescent COVID-19. The CDR3 coding sequence is TGTGCCAGCCGTAGCGGGAGTAGCACAGATACGCAGTATTTT. Encoded protein: CASRSGSSTDTQYF.